The present TCR beta chain was sequenced within a study of beta chain features in type 1 diabetes. Study summary: Sorted cells examined across all samples numbered approximately 100 million. Study results and limitations: All four CD4+ subsets of Type 1 diabetes patients contained TCRB CDR3s that were moderately but significantly shorter.

The isolated RNA, all of it, was reverse transcribed, so expressed TCRB transcripts were what got sequenced. Assay: immunoSEQ multiplex PCR; the TCRdb copy retains only in-frame clones and omits some. The sample contains hundreds of thousands of clones, roughly 11% of which appear only once. Trimming cost V 4 bases and J 3 bases; bases outside gene matches: 9. In germline, CDR1 is SGDLS, CDR2 YYNGEE. This CDR3 is built from 15 residues. On this clone: Its antigen is as yet unknown.

The chain has TRBV9 and TRBJ1-1, with 7 positions matching TRBD1. The sequence was obtained from a man between 25 and 39 years old with type 1 diabetes. Sequenced material: naive CD4+ T cells from blood. The CDR3 nucleotides are TGTGCCAGCAGCCCCAGACAGGGTTTCGACACTGAAGCTTTCTTT. It translates to CASSPRQGFDTEAFF.